This T cell receptor (beta chain) was captured by sequencing in a study of cytotoxic CD8 clonotypes in ibrutinib-treated CLL (dated by TCRdb to about 2021). Background for the entire study: The cohort had over ten relapsed/refractory and around 14 treatment-naive patients; some 17 were IGHV unmutated. Responses were partial in approximately 24 patients and complete in 2; after median 68 months follow-up, around 15 stayed in remission and about twelve progressed. Response samples were taken after a median of roughly eleven months on treatment, ranging from roughly 6 to 36 months. On average, each sample had approximately 260,000 productive templates and around 100,000 productive rearrangements. Longitudinal samples were available for about 30% of the 86 trial participants. Cryopreserved peripheral blood mononuclear cells were obtained prior to treatment, at the time of response, and at either disease progression or sustained remission. Patients were still on ibrutinib when every remission and progressive disease sample was collected. What the work shows at the level of the full study, not this receptor alone: Clonality increased at ibrutinib response, stayed stable in sustained remission, and fell back toward baseline at progression. Baseline clonality was found to be higher than that of age-matched healthy donors and was strongly correlated with circulating CD8+ T-cell counts. Public clonotypes were rare and either contracted or stayed stable during treatment, and the rise in clonality at ibrutinib response reflected the expansion of private clonotypes. Sustained-remission and progressing patients did not have matched sampling times, and lymph node repertoires were not examined.

V is cut by 0 bases and J by 1 base, and the space between the germline ends is 8 bases. For CDR1 and CDR2, the germline V gene lists SGHRS and YFSETQ. The CDR3 has 15 amino acids, counting the end cysteine and phenylalanine. Just the 45-base CDR3 DNA is kept, in frame starting at base 1. Of note for this clone: The target of this receptor is not known. Per-base qualities were not stored, and no clone one base away is much larger.

What this sample's time point label stands for: approximately 2 years on ibrutinib. For TCR beta library preparation, about 2.2 micrograms of genomic DNA was extracted from cryopreserved PBMCs. Longitudinal blood samples from CLL patients receiving ibrutinib monotherapy were subjected to high-throughput TCR beta sequencing. Patients were enrolled in a phase 2 open-label single-center ibrutinib monotherapy trial. Each clonotype received, on average, approximately 9.9x coverage in deep resolution sequencing performed on a MiSeq, where the target depth lay between 1 in 1 million and 1 in 200,000 T cells. The immunoSEQ hsTCRB Kit was used to generate the TCR beta libraries. The authors processed their data as follows. ImmunoSEQ Data Assistant and ImmunoSEQ Analyzer were used for data analysis, and V, D and J genes were assigned according to IMGT definitions. Clonality, with values ranging from 0 to 1, was calculated as one minus the normalized Shannon entropy of productive rearrangement frequencies. Only overrepresented clonotypes making up at least 0.05% of each patient's repertoire were included in the public clonotype analysis. Approximately 12 repertoires from age-matched healthy donors, obtained from immuneACCESS, served as clonality controls. This immuneACCESS table, as held by TCRdb, lists in-frame sequences with V and J called but not all clones. Of the missing ones, under half trace to an unresolved V gene in checked studies; the others have no known cause. V and J calls and clone size are those listed in that table; D and trimming were worked out from the DNA. This sample is represented by roughly 250,000 clones; 60% to 75% of them were singletons. Clones ranked in the top ten supply 15% of the sample.

This receptor was obtained from a human donor with chronic lymphocytic leukemia. The sequence joins TRBV5-1 to TRBJ2-1; the D segment could be TRBD2, given 5 matching bases. The source was PBMCs, collected after 24 months of ibrutinib treatment. The nucleotide sequence reads as follows: TGCGCCAGCAGCTTGGGCCGGACTTCCTACAATGAGCAGTTCTTC. Its coded protein is CASSLGRTSYNEQFF. Here the CDR3 is joined to the reference TRBV5-1 and TRBJ2-1 genes, and the full variable domain is: KAGVTQTPRYLIKTRGQQVTLSCSPISGHRSVSWYQQTPGQGLQFLFEYFSETQRNKGNFPGRFSGRQFSNSRSEMNVSTLELGDSALYLCASSLGRTSYNEQFFGPGTRLTVL.